These 18 T cell receptor beta chains share one sample of origin, sequenced in a study of blood T cell repertoires in COVID-19. Profiled with immunoSEQ multiplex PCR; TCRdb holds only in-frame clones, not every one. The data hold some 58,000 clones, with approximately 80% observed a single time. The sample taken for sequencing was peripheral blood. Receptors were obtained from a man aged 60-69 years with COVID-19, enrolled during active disease.

This clone was found a few times. A junction boundary mismatches the germline segment, possibly from a read error. The chain combines TRBV2 with TRBJ1-5, with 7 bases that match TRBD1. This CDR3 has 14 residues. Germline loops: CDR1 SNHLY, CDR2 FYNNEI. CDR3: CASRRGPSDQPQHF. For the CDR3, the DNA is TGTGCCAGCAGGAGGGGGCCTAGCGATCAGCCCCAGCATTTT.

V and J are TRBV7-9 and TRBJ2-7, with D perhaps matching TRBD2 (5 bases). The CDR3 has 17 amino acids. V dropped 6 bases and J dropped 5 bases, with 26 bases sitting between them. Germline V lookup: CDR1 SEHNR, CDR2 FQNEAQ (reference sequence). Here the CDR3 reads CASSPGLTRHHGDEQYF. The CDR3 coding sequence is TGTGCCAGCAGTCCCGGACTGACCCGGCACCACGGGGACGAGCAGTACTTC.

This chain links TRBV6-4 with TRBJ2-1; 7 positions agree with TRBD2. The CDR3 loop spans 15 amino acids. Trimming cost V 2 bases and J 8 bases; bases outside gene matches: 9. Germline V gene sequence: CDR1 MRHNA, CDR2 SNTAGT. For the CDR3, the DNA is TGTGCCAGCAGTGACGAAAAACTAGCGACGGATGAGCAGTTCTTC. As protein: CASSDEKLATDEQFF.

This clone was found once. This rearrangement joins TRBV9 to TRBJ1-2, with unresolved D. V was trimmed by 3 bases and J by 4 bases, leaving 19 bases between them. This CDR3 is built from 16 residues. Germline V gene sequence: CDR1 SGDLS, CDR2 YYNGEE. The CDR3 sequence: CASSAATPPLGYGYTF. CDR3 coding DNA: TGTGCCAGCAGCGCCGCGACGCCCCCTCTAGGCTATGGCTACACCTTC. Full variable domain (outside the CDR3, taken from reference TRBV9 and TRBJ1-2): DSGVTQTPKHLITATGQRVTLRCSPRSGDLSVYWYQQSLDQGLQFLIQYYNGEERAKGNILERFSAQQFPDLHSELNLSSLELGDSALYFCASSAATPPLGYGYTFGSGTRLTVV.

The chain combines TRBV5-1 with TRBJ2-2, with TRBD2 matching 10 bases. The CDR3 covers 15 residues. CDR1 SGHRS and CDR2 YFSETQ come from the germline V gene. J was trimmed by 9 bases and V by 0 bases; bases with no gene match: 5. In DNA form, the CDR3 reads TGCGCCAGCAGCTTGGAAGCGGGGGGGCCCAGGGAGCTGTTTTTT. Residues: CASSLEAGGPRELFF. Looking up the rest from reference TRBV5-1 and TRBJ2-2 gives the full variable domain: KAGVTQTPRYLIKTRGQQVTLSCSPISGHRSVSWYQQTPGQGLQFLFEYFSETQRNKGNFPGRFSGRQFSNSRSEMNVSTLELGDSALYLCASSLEAGGPRELFFGEGSRLTVL.

The chain has TRBV4-1 and TRBJ2-3, with D tentatively TRBD1 (6 bases). Trimming took off 5 bases at V and 2 bases at J, with 11 bases between the two ends. The CDR3 loop spans 14 amino acids. The germline gives CDR1 MGHRA, CDR2 YSYEKL. CDR3 in amino acids: CASSSTGNTDTQYF. The CDR3 DNA sequence: TGCGCCAGCAGCTCCACAGGGAACACAGATACGCAGTATTTT.

This rearrangement joins TRBV3-1 (or the pseudogene TRBV3-2) to TRBJ2-1, with 10 bases aligning to TRBD2. Germline V lookup: CDR1 LGHDT, CDR2 YNNKEL (reference sequence). This CDR3 comprises 16 residues. With 1 base clipped from V and 4 bases from J, the junction kept 4 bases outside the gene matches. CDR3 loop: CASSQVASGGYNEQFF. The CDR3 DNA sequence: TGTGCCAGCAGCCAAGTTGCTAGCGGGGGTTACAATGAGCAGTTCTTC.

The gene calls are TRBV18 and TRBJ1-1; D not certain. This CDR3 spans 13 amino acids. V was pared by 0 bases and J by 0 bases, with 2 bases between. The germline CDR1 and CDR2 sequences are KGHSH and LQKENI. In DNA form, the CDR3 reads TGTGCCAGCTCACCACCCTTGAACACTGAAGCTTTCTTT. It codes for CASSPPLNTEAFF.

The genes are TRBV5-1 and TRBJ1-2; the match to TRBD1 covers 7 bases. Trimming cost V 2 bases and J 4 bases; bases outside gene matches: 5. The CDR3 sequence is 14 residues long. CDR1 is SGHRS, CDR2 YFSETQ, per germline. The CDR3 sequence: CASSLPGTAYGYTF. CDR3 sequence (DNA): TGCGCCAGCAGCTTACCCGGGACAGCCTATGGCTACACCTTC.

The chain recombines TRBV6-6 with TRBJ1-3, with 10 bases identical to TRBD1. V lost 5 bases and J lost 0; bases outside the gene matches: 7. This CDR3 is built from 17 residues. Germline-derived CDR1 and CDR2 are MNHNY and SVGAGI (reference sequence). The CDR3 loop reads CASSPGQGFSSGNTIYF. CDR3 DNA sequence: TGTGCCAGCAGTCCGGGACAGGGGTTTAGCTCTGGAAACACCATATATTTT.

In this sample, this clone turned up a few times. This chain links TRBV6-5 with TRBJ2-4; the D gene is possibly TRBD1 (5 bases). Per the germline V gene, CDR1 is MNHEY and CDR2 is SVGAGI. The V and J ends lost 10 bases and 7 bases respectively, with 14 bases between them. The CDR3 length is 12 residues. Here the CDR3 DNA reads TGTGCCATCCAACGGTCAGGGAACATTCAGTACTTC. It translates to CAIQRSGNIQYF.

The J gene is TRBJ1-1, the V gene TRBV6-5; D possibly corresponds to TRBD1 (5 bases). V shed 6 bases and J shed 1 base, with 9 bases lying between them. Germline lookup yields CDR1 MNHEY and CDR2 SVGAGI. This CDR3 is 13 amino acids long. This CDR3 reads CASRQATNTEAFF. The DNA for the CDR3 is TGTGCCAGCAGACAGGCTACGAACACTGAAGCTTTCTTT.

V gene TRBV6-6 combines with J gene TRBJ2-7, with 9 nucleotides matching TRBD2. Germline V gene lookup returns CDR1 MNHNY and CDR2 SVGAGI (reference sequence). The CDR3 length is 14 residues. J lost 1 base, V lost 8 bases, and 6 bases had no gene match. The CDR3 region is CASCLSGGSYEQYF. The DNA for the CDR3 is TGTGCCAGCTGCCTTAGCGGGGGTTCCTACGAGCAGTACTTC.

The chain combines TRBV4-3 with TRBJ2-1; 8 positions agree with TRBD2. This CDR3 comprises 16 residues. The V gene end was trimmed by 1 base and the J gene end by 3 bases; junction bases not matched to a gene: 5. Germline CDR1 LGHNA, CDR2 YSLEER. Here the CDR3 reads CASSQVPSGHYNEQFF. The CDR3 region has the DNA TGCGCCAGCAGCCAAGTGCCTAGCGGGCACTACAATGAGCAGTTCTTC.

The rearrangement links TRBV7-3 to TRBJ2-1, with D perhaps matching TRBD2 (6 bases). Germline V lookup: CDR1 SGHTA, CDR2 FQGTGA. V was pared by 1 base and J by 5 bases, with 9 bases between. The CDR3 spans 14 residues. CDR3 protein: CASSLMGLDNEQFF. For the CDR3, the DNA is TGTGCCAGCAGCTTAATGGGACTGGACAATGAGCAGTTCTTC.

The rearrangement links TRBV25-1 to TRBJ2-7; the match to TRBD2 covers 7 bases. CDR3 length: 14 residues. Germline values: CDR1 MGHDK, CDR2 SYGVNS. J gave up 4 bases and V 4 bases, and 7 bases lay outside the gene matches. CDR3 nucleotides: TGTGCCAGCAGTGGAGGTAGCGGGCAATACGAGCAGTACTTC. Its translation: CASSGGSGQYEQYF.

The chain's CDR3 is CASSLSSGSHEQFF. In nucleotides, the CDR3 is TGCGCCAGCAGCTTGTCTAGCGGGAGCCATGAGCAGTTCTTC. The rearrangement joins TRBV5-1 to TRBJ2-1, with 10 bases fitting TRBD2. From germline, CDR1 is SGHRS and CDR2 YFSETQ. This CDR3 contains 14 residues. V gave up 1 base and J gave up 8 bases; unmatched junction bases: 3.

This chain uses TRBV3-1 (or the pseudogene TRBV3-2) with TRBJ1-4; D gene uncertain. The germline V gene encodes CDR1 LGHDT and CDR2 YNNKEL (reference sequence). The length of the CDR3 is 14 residues. V dropped 4 bases and J dropped 0 bases, with 6 bases sitting between them. The chain's CDR3 is CASSPYTTNEKLFF. CDR3 sequence (DNA): TGTGCCAGCAGCCCGTATACAACTAATGAAAAACTGTTTTTT.